This is a list of T cell receptor beta chains from one sample in a study of blood T cell repertoires in COVID-19. Only in-frame clones appear in the TCRdb table, and some are missing; sequencing was by immunoSEQ multiplex PCR. The table lists 70,000 to 100,000 clones, approximately 80% of them singletons. What was sequenced was peripheral blood. These receptors originate from a woman of 80 years or more with acute or convalescent COVID-19. CDR3s include the opening cysteine and the closing phenylalanine or tryptophan. A D gene is named only where the DNA matches it firmly. Not all rows give a size; the values are once, few, many and, for expanded clones, a class.

TRBJ1-1 | . | TRBV7-9 | . | CASSLLQGTAFF | TGTGCCAGCAGCCTACTACAGGGTACTGCTTTCTTT
TRBJ1-4 | . | TRBV7-9 | . | CASSLRTDNEKLFF | TGTGCCAGCAGCTTGCGGACTGACAATGAAAAACTGTTTTTT
TRBJ1-1 | . | TRBV19 | . | CASRAGAVANTEAFF | TGTGCCAGTAGAGCAGGGGCCGTTGCAAACACTGAAGCTTTCTTT
TRBJ2-5 | . | TRBV3-1/TRBV3-2 | TRBD2 | CASSLGLAGAETQYF | TGTGCCAGCAGCCTAGGACTAGCGGGGGCAGAGACCCAGTACTTC
TRBJ2-1 | once | TRBV4-2 | TRBD2 | CASSHSGTSGYNEQFF | TGTGCCAGCAGCCATTCCGGGACTAGCGGTTACAATGAGCAGTTCTTC
TRBJ1-2 | . | TRBV13 | TRBD1 | CASSLRGPGTGPLSGYGYTF | TGTGCCAGCAGCTTAAGGGGGCCCGGGACAGGGCCGCTTTCGGGCTATGGCTACACCTTC
TRBJ2-2 | . | TRBV6-4 | . | CASSVRSGAGELFF | TGTGCCAGCAGTGTCCGATCCGGGGCCGGGGAGCTGTTTTTT
TRBJ1-2 | . | TRBV9 | . | CASSVGAGNGYTF | TGTGCCAGCAGCGTAGGGGCGGGGAATGGCTACACCTTC
TRBJ2-3 | . | TRBV29-1 | TRBD2 | CSAGLAGGTDTQYF | TGCAGCGCCGGACTAGCGGGGGGCACAGATACGCAGTATTTT
TRBJ2-1 | . | TRBV2 | TRBD2 | CASPTGSGGSSSYNEQFF | TGTGCCAGCCCGACCGGTAGCGGGGGATCAAGCTCCTACAATGAGCAGTTCTTC
TRBJ2-2 | . | TRBV13 | . | CASSLGFPGSTRILNTGELFF | TGTGCCAGCAGCTTAGGGTTTCCAGGGTCCACACGTATCCTCAACACCGGGGAGCTGTTTTTT
TRBJ1-4 | few | TRBV3-1/TRBV3-2 | . | CASSRAEEKLFF | TGTGCCAGCAGCCGGGCCGAGGAAAAACTGTTTTTT
TRBJ2-3 | . | TRBV18 | . | CASSPITGFGPDTQYF | TGTGCCAGCTCACCCATCACAGGGTTTGGCCCAGATACGCAGTATTTT
TRBJ1-1 | . | TRBV30 | . | CAWSVSSNTEAFF | TGTGCCTGGAGTGTCTCCTCGAACACTGAAGCTTTCTTT
TRBJ1-2 | . | TRBV24-1 | . | CATSVGGYDYGYTF | TGTGCCACCAGTGTAGGGGGTTACGACTATGGCTACACCTTC
TRBJ2-1 | . | TRBV11-2 | TRBD2 | CASSDPGGAVFGNEQFF | TGTGCCAGCAGCGACCCCGGGGGGGCGGTTTTTGGGAATGAGCAGTTCTTC
TRBJ1-4 | once | TRBV11-2 | . | CASSWGQKTTNEKLFF | TGTGCCAGCAGCTGGGGACAAAAGACAACTAATGAAAAACTGTTTTTT
TRBJ2-7 | . | TRBV2 | TRBD2 | CASSEEQGGAQYF | TGTGCCAGCAGTGAAGAGCAGGGAGGGGCGCAGTACTTC
TRBJ1-1 | . | TRBV28 | . | CASGNQVVGGDTEAFF | TGTGCCAGCGGAAACCAGGTCGTGGGGGGGGACACTGAAGCTTTCTTT
TRBJ1-5 | many | TRBV6-5 | . | CASSYARGNQPQHF | TGTGCCAGCAGTTACGCGCGGGGCAATCAGCCCCAGCATTTT
TRBJ1-1 | once | TRBV9 | . | CASSVDTGKAFF | TGTGCCAGCAGCGTAGATACGGGTAAAGCTTTCTTT
TRBJ2-5 | . | TRBV7-9 | . | CASSFLLSAETQYF | TGTGCCAGCAGCTTTCTACTTTCTGCGGAGACCCAGTACTTC
TRBJ2-3 | once | TRBV19 | TRBD1 | CASSKGQLLDTQYF | TGTGCCAGTAGTAAGGGACAGCTTTTAGACACGCAGTATTTT
TRBJ2-3 | . | TRBV11-2 | TRBD2 | CASSGSGGATTDTQYF | TGTGCCAGCAGCGGAAGCGGGGGGGCAACCACAGATACGCAGTATTTT
TRBJ2-3 | . | TRBV30 | TRBD2 | CAWTGRGYTDTQYF | TGTGCCTGGACAGGGCGGGGGTACACAGATACGCAGTATTTT
TRBJ2-7 | . | TRBV5-6 | TRBD1 | CASSFPGTGAYEQYF | TGTGCCAGCAGCTTCCCCGGGACAGGAGCCTACGAGCAGTACTTC
TRBJ2-7 | . | TRBV6-5 | . | CASSRTYSSYEQYF | TGTGCCAGCAGCAGGACATATAGCTCCTACGAGCAGTACTTC
TRBJ1-2 | once | TRBV7-2 | . | CASSLVSGQGNYGYTF | TGTGCCAGCAGCTTAGTCTCGGGGCAGGGGAACTATGGCTACACCTTC
TRBJ2-3 | . | TRBV12-3/TRBV12-4 | . | CASGTPDTQYF | TGTGCCAGCGGCACGCCCGATACGCAGTATTTT
TRBJ2-7 | . | TRBV30 | . | CAGGGPYEQYF | TGTGCCGGGGGGGGCCCCTACGAGCAGTACTTC
TRBJ1-5 | . | TRBV24-1 | TRBD1 | CATQRGQGGNQPQHF | TGTGCCACACAAAGGGGACAGGGGGGCAATCAGCCCCAGCATTTT
TRBJ2-7 | . | TRBV30 | . | CAWGLGLYEQYF | TGTGCCTGGGGTCTGGGACTCTACGAGCAGTACTTC
TRBJ2-2 | many | TRBV5-1 | TRBD1 | CASSLGQGAGTGELFF | TGCGCCAGCAGCTTGGGACAGGGGGCCGGTACCGGGGAGCTGTTTTTT
TRBJ2-3 | . | TRBV5-1 | . | CASSLSAGARDTQYF | TGCGCCAGCAGTCTATCGGCGGGGGCGAGGGATACGCAGTATTTT
TRBJ1-2 | . | TRBV20-1 | . | CSARTDYGYTF | TGCAGTGCTCGGACAGACTATGGCTACACCTTC
TRBJ1-3 | . | TRBV7-2 | TRBD1 | CASSLGQLSGNTIYF | TGTGCCAGCAGCTTGGGACAGCTTTCTGGAAACACCATATATTTT
TRBJ2-3 | once | TRBV7-3 | . | CASSSNTDTQYF | TGTGCCAGCAGCTCTAATACAGATACGCAGTATTTT
TRBJ1-2 | . | TRBV19 | . | CASSIQPGNYGYTF | TGTGCCAGTAGTATCCAACCCGGTAACTATGGCTACACCTTC
TRBJ1-5 | . | TRBV28 | TRBD1 | CAIDRGPRQPQHF | TGTGCCATCGACAGGGGGCCTCGTCAGCCCCAGCATTTT
TRBJ2-5 | . | TRBV5-6 | TRBD2 | CASSPGGGYQETQYF | TGTGCCAGCAGCCCGGGAGGTGGATACCAAGAGACCCAGTACTTC